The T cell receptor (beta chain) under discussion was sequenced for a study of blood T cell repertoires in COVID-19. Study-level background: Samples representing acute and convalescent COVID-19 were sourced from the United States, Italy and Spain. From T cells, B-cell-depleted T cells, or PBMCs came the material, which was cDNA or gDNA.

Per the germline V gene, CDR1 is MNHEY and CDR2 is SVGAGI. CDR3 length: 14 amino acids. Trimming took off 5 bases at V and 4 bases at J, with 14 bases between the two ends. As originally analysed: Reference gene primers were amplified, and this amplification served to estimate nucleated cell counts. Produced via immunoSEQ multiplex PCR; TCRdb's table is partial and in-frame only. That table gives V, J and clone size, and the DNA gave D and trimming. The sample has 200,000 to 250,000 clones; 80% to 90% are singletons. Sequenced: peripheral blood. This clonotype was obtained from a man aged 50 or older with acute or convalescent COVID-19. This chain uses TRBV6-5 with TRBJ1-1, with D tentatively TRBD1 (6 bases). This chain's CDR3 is CASSRQSRGTEAFF. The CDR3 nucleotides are TGTGCCAGCAGTCGCCAGAGCAGGGGCACTGAAGCTTTCTTT.